The rows below give T cell receptor beta chains drawn from one sample of a study of blood T cell repertoires in COVID-19. Using immunoSEQ multiplex PCR, the repertoire was profiled, and TCRdb retains in-frame clones only, with some absent. Among around 270,000 clones listed, less than 90% were seen once. Sequenced material: peripheral blood. The receptors were sampled from a man in his 60s who had recovered from COVID-19. Both conserved end residues are trimmed from each CDR3.

V gene,CDR3 protein
TRBV21-1,ASSKVAGQGTTEAF
TRBV4-2,ASSQGATYEQY
TRBV19,ASKASSGTDTQY
TRBV7-9,ASRPDRSEQY
TRBV29-1,SVSGSYEQY
TRBV3-1/TRBV3-2,ASSSSGTPNTGELF
TRBV4-2,ASSQEINAGETQY
TRBV11-2,ASSLARVTYEQY
TRBV11-2,ASSRRTSGDTQY
TRBV18,ASSPPQGAGNQPQH
TRBV3-1/TRBV3-2,ASSTRLAGVSTDTQY
TRBV27,ASSFLSFGGATSNTGELF
TRBV10-3,AIRGLAGGGEQF
TRBV3-1/TRBV3-2,ASSQGHGVASLNTGELF
TRBV19,ASSIGWTEYIYGYT